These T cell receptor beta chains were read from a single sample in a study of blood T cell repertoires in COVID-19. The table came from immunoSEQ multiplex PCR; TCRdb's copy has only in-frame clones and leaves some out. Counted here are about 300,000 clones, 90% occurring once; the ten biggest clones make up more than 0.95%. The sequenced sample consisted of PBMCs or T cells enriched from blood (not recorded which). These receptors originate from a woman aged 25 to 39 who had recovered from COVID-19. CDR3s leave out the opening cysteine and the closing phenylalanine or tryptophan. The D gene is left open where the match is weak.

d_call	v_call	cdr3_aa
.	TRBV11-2	ATIGENNEQF
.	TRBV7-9	ASSPQAYQTEAF
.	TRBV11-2	ASSLDPLNTGELF
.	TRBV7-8	ASSLPSNEQF
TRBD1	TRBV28	ASSPVGTVTEAF
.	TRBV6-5	ASSYGEGGYEQY
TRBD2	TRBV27	ASSPLGVAGGGEQY
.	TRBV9	ASSVDRISGNTIY
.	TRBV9	ASAPGQSSRQKEAF
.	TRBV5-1	ASSLNGAKTTNEKLF
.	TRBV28	ASSSGNQPQH
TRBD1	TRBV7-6	ASSPQIGTGNTEAF
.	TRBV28	ASISGEANTIY
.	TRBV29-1	SVETLLSYNEQF
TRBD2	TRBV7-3	ASSTSTSANEQF
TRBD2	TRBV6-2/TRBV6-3	ASSQRVGGDIQY
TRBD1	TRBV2	ASSVAIGTGDTEAF
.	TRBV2	ATKGQSYNEQF
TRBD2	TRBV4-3	ASSLAGAFTGELF
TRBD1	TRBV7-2	ASSRPGQGIHGYT
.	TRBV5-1	ASSLTVPGDWGGYT
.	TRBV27	ASSFGGQENQPQH
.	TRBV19	ASSIGGANTGELF
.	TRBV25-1	ASSESGYQPQH
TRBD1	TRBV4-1	ASSLSRGRQNSPLH
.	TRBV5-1	ASSLDGQQQETQY
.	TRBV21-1	ASSKASGRVFRYEQY
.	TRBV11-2	ASSLSLGKETQY
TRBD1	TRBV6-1	ASSELQGYSPLH
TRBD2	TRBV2	ASSEGGGVEQY
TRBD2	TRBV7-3	ASSFGTSGYEQY
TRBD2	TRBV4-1	ASSQDNMRGEGYNEQF
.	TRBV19	ASSIDWGQTRGNEQF
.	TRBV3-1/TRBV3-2	ASSQPLQYTQY
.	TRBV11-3	ASSLAWNTEAF
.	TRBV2	ASSESTGYNEQF
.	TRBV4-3	ASSQAIGDPYEQY
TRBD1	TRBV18	ASSGTGAYNEQF
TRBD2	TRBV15	ATSRAGGLGGELF
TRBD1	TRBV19	ASSIERTGGDYNEQF
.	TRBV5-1	ASSLWGSRETSSYNEQF
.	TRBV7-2	ASSLREWYEQY
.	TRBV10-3	AISDLAVGYNEQF
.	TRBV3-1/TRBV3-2	ASSQRVEAF
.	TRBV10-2	ASSESRGARNGYT
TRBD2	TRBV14	ASSPGTSGPRGWTQY
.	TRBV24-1	ATSDPGRGEQF
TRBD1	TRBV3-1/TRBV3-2	ASKQGENTGELF
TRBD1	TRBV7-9	ASSSGTGWGSSGYT
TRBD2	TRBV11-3	ASKAGSNTGELF
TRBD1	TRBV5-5	ASSVLQGATIPGELF